The TCR beta chain under discussion was sequenced for a study of Graves' ophthalmopathy and Graves' hyperthyroidism. Where ophthalmopathy was absent within 18 months of follow-up, hyperthyroidism was stable. Amplifying from RNA transcripts, the study obtained TCR beta CDR3 regions. An initial RT-PCR round employing HTBI primers preceded a second-round multiplex PCR. TCRdb ran MiXCR on the multiplex PCR reads and lists one entry per CDR3 protein. The profile shows about 400,000 distinct CDR3 sequences, 20% to 25% of them singletons. Whole-study findings and limits: A model built from 13 signatures distinguished ophthalmopathy from stable hyperthyroidism with around 91% sensitivity and around 78% specificity.

This clonotype was detected only a few times. Its antigen is still unknown. Material: peripheral blood. The receptor was isolated from a woman younger than 35 with stable Graves' hyperthyroidism.

The CDR3 protein is CAWDRGIQETQYF. The DNA for the CDR3 is TGTGCCTGGGACAGGGGAATCCAAGAGACCCAGTACTTC. The chain has TRBV30 and TRBJ2-5; the match to TRBD1 covers 8 bases. CDR1 is GTSNPN and CDR2 is SVGIG in the germline V gene (reference sequence). Trimming at V came to 5 bases and at J to 1 base, leaving 3 bases not matched to a gene. The CDR3 totals 13 residues.